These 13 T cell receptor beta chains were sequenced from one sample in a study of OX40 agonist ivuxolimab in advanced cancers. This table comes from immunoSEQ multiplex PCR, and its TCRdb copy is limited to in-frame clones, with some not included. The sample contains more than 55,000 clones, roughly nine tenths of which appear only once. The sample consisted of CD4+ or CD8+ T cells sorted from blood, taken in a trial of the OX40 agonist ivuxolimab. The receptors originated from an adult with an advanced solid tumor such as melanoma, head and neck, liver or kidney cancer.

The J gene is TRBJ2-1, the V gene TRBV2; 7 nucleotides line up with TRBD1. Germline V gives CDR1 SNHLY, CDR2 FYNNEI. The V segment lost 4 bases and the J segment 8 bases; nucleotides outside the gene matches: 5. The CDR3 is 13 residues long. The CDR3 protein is CASSGTGRDEQFF. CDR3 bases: TGTGCCAGCAGTGGGACAGGCAGAGATGAGCAGTTCTTC.

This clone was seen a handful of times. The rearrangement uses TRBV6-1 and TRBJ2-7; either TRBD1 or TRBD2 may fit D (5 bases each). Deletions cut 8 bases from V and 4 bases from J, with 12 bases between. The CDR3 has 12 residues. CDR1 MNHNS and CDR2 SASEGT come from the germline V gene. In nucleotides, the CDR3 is TGTGCCAGCTCTAGGGGCGGGTACGAGCAGTACTTC. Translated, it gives CASSRGGYEQYF.

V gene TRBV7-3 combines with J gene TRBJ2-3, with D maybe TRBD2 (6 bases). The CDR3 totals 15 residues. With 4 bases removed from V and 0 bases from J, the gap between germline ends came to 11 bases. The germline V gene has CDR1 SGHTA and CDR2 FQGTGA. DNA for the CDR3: TGTGCCAGCAGCTCTAGCGTCACTAGCACAGATACGCAGTATTTT. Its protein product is CASSSSVTSTDTQYF.

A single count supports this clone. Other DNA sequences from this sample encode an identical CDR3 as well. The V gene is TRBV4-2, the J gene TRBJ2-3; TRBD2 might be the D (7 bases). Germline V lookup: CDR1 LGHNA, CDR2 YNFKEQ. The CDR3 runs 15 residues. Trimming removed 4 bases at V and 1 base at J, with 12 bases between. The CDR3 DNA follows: TGTGCCAGCAGCCTAGGGGGGGGAGGCACAGATACGCAGTATTTT. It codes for CASSLGGGGTDTQYF.

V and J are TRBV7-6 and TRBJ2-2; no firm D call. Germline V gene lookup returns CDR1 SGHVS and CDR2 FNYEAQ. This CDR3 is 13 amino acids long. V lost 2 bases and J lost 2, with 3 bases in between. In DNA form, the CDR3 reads TGTGCCAGCAGCTTAACAAACACCGGGGAGCTGTTTTTT. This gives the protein CASSLTNTGELFF.

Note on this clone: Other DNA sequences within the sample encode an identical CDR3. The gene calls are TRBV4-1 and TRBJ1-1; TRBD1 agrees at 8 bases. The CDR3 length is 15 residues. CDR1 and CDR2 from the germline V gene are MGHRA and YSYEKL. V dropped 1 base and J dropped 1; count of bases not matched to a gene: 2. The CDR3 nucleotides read TGCGCCAGCAGCCAAGCAGGGGGCACGAACACTGAAGCTTTCTTT. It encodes CASSQAGGTNTEAFF.

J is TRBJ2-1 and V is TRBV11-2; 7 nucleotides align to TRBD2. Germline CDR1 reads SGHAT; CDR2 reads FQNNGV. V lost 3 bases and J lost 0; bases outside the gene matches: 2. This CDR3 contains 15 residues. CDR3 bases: TGTGCCAGCAGCTTTCGGGGGGTCTCCTACAATGAGCAGTTCTTC. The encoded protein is CASSFRGVSYNEQFF.

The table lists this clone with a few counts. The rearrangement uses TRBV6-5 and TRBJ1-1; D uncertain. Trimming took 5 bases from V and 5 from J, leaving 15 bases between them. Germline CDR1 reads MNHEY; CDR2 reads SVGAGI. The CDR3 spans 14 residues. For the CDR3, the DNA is TGTGCCAGCAGTCATCCCGGGCCGGGGACTGAAGCTTTCTTT. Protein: CASSHPGPGTEAFF.

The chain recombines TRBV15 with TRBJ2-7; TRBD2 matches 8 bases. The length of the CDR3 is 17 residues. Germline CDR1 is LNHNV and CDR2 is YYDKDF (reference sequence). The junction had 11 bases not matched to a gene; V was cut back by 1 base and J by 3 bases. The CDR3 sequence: CATSRGTSSPSGYEQYF. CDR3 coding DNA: TGTGCCACCAGCAGAGGGACTAGCAGCCCGAGTGGCTACGAGCAGTACTTC.

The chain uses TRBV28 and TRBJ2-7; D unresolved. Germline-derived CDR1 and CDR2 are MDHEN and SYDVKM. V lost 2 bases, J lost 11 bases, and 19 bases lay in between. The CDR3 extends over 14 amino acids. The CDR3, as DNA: TGTGCCAGCAGTTTAACCGGGCCCTGGGTAGAGGAGTACTTC. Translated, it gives CASSLTGPWVEEYF.

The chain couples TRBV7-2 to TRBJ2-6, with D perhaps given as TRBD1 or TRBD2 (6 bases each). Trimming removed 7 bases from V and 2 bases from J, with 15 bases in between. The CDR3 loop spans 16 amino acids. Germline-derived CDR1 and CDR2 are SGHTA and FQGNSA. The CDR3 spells CASTNLGGPGANVLTF. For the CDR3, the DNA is TGTGCCAGCACCAATTTAGGGGGGCCTGGGGCCAACGTCCTGACTTTC.

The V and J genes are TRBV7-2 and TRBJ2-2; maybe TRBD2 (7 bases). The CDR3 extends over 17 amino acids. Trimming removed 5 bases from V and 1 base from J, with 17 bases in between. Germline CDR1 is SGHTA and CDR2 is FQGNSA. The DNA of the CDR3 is TGTGCCAGCAGCCGTAGGGGGGGACAAGGGAACACCGGGGAGCTGTTTTTT. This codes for CASSRRGGQGNTGELFF.

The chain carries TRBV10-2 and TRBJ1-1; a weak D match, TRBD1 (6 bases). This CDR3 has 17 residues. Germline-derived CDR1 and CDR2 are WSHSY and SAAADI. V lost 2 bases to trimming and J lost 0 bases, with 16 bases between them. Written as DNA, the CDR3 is TGCGCCAGCAGTGAGAGGGGCGGGGGGACACTGAACACTGAAGCTTTCTTT. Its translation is CASSERGGGTLNTEAFF.